The entry that follows covers one T cell receptor (beta chain) sequence. These data are taken from a study of blood T cell repertoires in COVID-19. Study-wide background: Whether acute or convalescent, the COVID-19 samples came from the United States, Italy and Spain. Nucleic acid was either cDNA or gDNA, and it came from T cells, B-cell-depleted T cells, or PBMCs.

Authors' methods: Cell counts per sample came from amplifying reference gene primers. The table came from immunoSEQ multiplex PCR; TCRdb's copy has only in-frame clones and leaves some out. V and J calls and clone size are given by that table; D and trimming were obtained from the DNA. This sample has around 140,000 clones, with roughly 80% found just once. Germline CDR1 reads SGDLS; CDR2 reads YYNGEE. The CDR3 sequence is 13 residues long. V was clipped by 0 bases and J by 4 bases, with 5 bases between them. The sequenced sample was peripheral blood. The rearrangement links TRBV9 to TRBJ1-3; D is unresolved. The TCR originated in a man aged 70-80 years who had recovered from COVID-19. CDR3 nucleotides: TGTGCCAGCAGCGTAGGAACAGGAAACACCATATATTTT. It encodes CASSVGTGNTIYF.